The rows below give T cell receptor beta chains drawn from one sample of a study of blood T cell repertoires in COVID-19. The data were produced by immunoSEQ multiplex PCR, yet TCRdb's version contains in-frame clones alone and is incomplete. The repertoire has 150,000 to 200,000 clones, 75% to 90% of them found once; the top ten carry over 6%. Sequences were obtained from peripheral blood. These receptors came from a woman aged 70-85 years with COVID-19, enrolled during active disease. Both conserved end residues are part of each CDR3. Each record gives: J gene, clone size, D gene, V gene, CDR3 DNA, CDR3 protein. D genes are given only for firm matches. Clone size is stated in some rows and not others, as once, few, many or a class when expanded.

j_gene: TRBJ1-1; abundance: once; d_gene: .; v_gene: TRBV19; CDR3nt: TGTGCCAGTCACAGAGAAGGGAGCACTGAAGCTTTCTTT; CDR3aa: CASHREGSTEAFF
j_gene: TRBJ2-2; abundance: .; d_gene: .; v_gene: TRBV29-1; CDR3nt: TGCAGCACCACCGGGACTCGAAACACCGGGGAGCTGTTTTTT; CDR3aa: CSTTGTRNTGELFF
j_gene: TRBJ2-3; abundance: few; d_gene: TRBD1; v_gene: TRBV5-1; CDR3nt: TGCGCCAGCAGCTTGGGGGGGACAGTTATTGGGGATACGCAGTATTTT; CDR3aa: CASSLGGTVIGDTQYF
j_gene: TRBJ1-4; abundance: .; d_gene: .; v_gene: TRBV3-1/TRBV3-2; CDR3nt: TGTGCCAGCAGCCAAGGACTCCGGGGTGAAAAACTGTTTTTT; CDR3aa: CASSQGLRGEKLFF
j_gene: TRBJ2-2; abundance: .; d_gene: .; v_gene: TRBV24-1; CDR3nt: TGTGCCACCAGTGACCGGGCACAGGGTGGTACCGGGGAGCTGTTTTTT; CDR3aa: CATSDRAQGGTGELFF
j_gene: TRBJ2-2; abundance: .; d_gene: .; v_gene: TRBV28; CDR3nt: TGTGCCAGCGGTTTGAGTGTGTCGTGGGCGACCGGGGAGCTGTTTTTT; CDR3aa: CASGLSVSWATGELFF
j_gene: TRBJ1-3; abundance: few; d_gene: .; v_gene: TRBV18; CDR3nt: TGTGCCAGCTCACCTAAGAGCTCTGGAAACACCATATATTTT; CDR3aa: CASSPKSSGNTIYF
j_gene: TRBJ2-7; abundance: .; d_gene: TRBD1; v_gene: TRBV7-2; CDR3nt: TGTGCCAGCAGCTTGGGACAGTACGAGCAGTACTTC; CDR3aa: CASSLGQYEQYF
j_gene: TRBJ1-2; abundance: .; d_gene: TRBD1; v_gene: TRBV7-2; CDR3nt: TGTGCCAGCAGCCCTCAGACAGGGCAAGCGGATGGCTACACCTTC; CDR3aa: CASSPQTGQADGYTF
j_gene: TRBJ1-6; abundance: .; d_gene: .; v_gene: TRBV6-4; CDR3nt: TGTGCCAGCAGTGACAACGGGAATTCACCCCTCCACTTT; CDR3aa: CASSDNGNSPLHF
j_gene: TRBJ1-1; abundance: many; d_gene: .; v_gene: TRBV9; CDR3nt: TGTGCCAGCAGCGTAGCAAGTGCGGGCACTGAAGCTTTCTTT; CDR3aa: CASSVASAGTEAFF
j_gene: TRBJ2-1; abundance: .; d_gene: TRBD2; v_gene: TRBV7-9; CDR3nt: TGTGCCAGCAGCTTTGTTGCGGGGGCCTACAATGAGCAGTTCTTC; CDR3aa: CASSFVAGAYNEQFF
j_gene: TRBJ2-7; abundance: .; d_gene: TRBD2; v_gene: TRBV7-2; CDR3nt: TGTGCCAGCAGCTGGGGGACTAGCGGGGCCCCCTACGAGCAGTACTTC; CDR3aa: CASSWGTSGAPYEQYF
j_gene: TRBJ2-5; abundance: .; d_gene: TRBD2; v_gene: TRBV9; CDR3nt: TGTGCCAGCAGCGTAGCGGGAGGAGAGACCCAGTACTTC; CDR3aa: CASSVAGGETQYF
j_gene: TRBJ1-6; abundance: .; d_gene: .; v_gene: TRBV7-2; CDR3nt: TGTGCCAGCAGCTTAGAGGCGGGGGTAGGAGGAAATTCACCCCTCCACTTT; CDR3aa: CASSLEAGVGGNSPLHF
j_gene: TRBJ1-5; abundance: .; d_gene: .; v_gene: TRBV15; CDR3nt: TGTGCCACCAGCAGAGAATCGTATAGCAATCAGCCCCAGCATTTT; CDR3aa: CATSRESYSNQPQHF
j_gene: TRBJ1-1; abundance: .; d_gene: TRBD1; v_gene: TRBV2; CDR3nt: TGTGCCAGCACGGGACAGGGAGGGACCACTGAAGCTTTCTTT; CDR3aa: CASTGQGGTTEAFF
j_gene: TRBJ2-3; abundance: once; d_gene: .; v_gene: TRBV4-3; CDR3nt: TGCGCCAGCAGCCAAGTAGCACTAGCAGGAGATACGCAGTATTTT; CDR3aa: CASSQVALAGDTQYF
j_gene: TRBJ2-3; abundance: .; d_gene: TRBD2; v_gene: TRBV4-2; CDR3nt: TGTGCCAGCAGCCAAGCTCTAGCGGCCACAGATACGCAGTATTTT; CDR3aa: CASSQALAATDTQYF
j_gene: TRBJ2-5; abundance: .; d_gene: .; v_gene: TRBV3-1/TRBV3-2; CDR3nt: TGTGCCAGCAGCCAAGTCGACATTGGTGGAGAGACCCAGTACTTC; CDR3aa: CASSQVDIGGETQYF
j_gene: TRBJ2-1; abundance: .; d_gene: TRBD2; v_gene: TRBV3-1/TRBV3-2; CDR3nt: TGTGCCAGCAGCCAGTCCCGCACTACCAGCGGGAGGGCATACAATGAGCAGTTCTTC; CDR3aa: CASSQSRTTSGRAYNEQFF
j_gene: TRBJ2-5; abundance: .; d_gene: TRBD2; v_gene: TRBV5-5; CDR3nt: TGTGCCAGCAGCATACTAGCGGGAGGGCAAGAGACCCAGTACTTC; CDR3aa: CASSILAGGQETQYF
j_gene: TRBJ2-3; abundance: .; d_gene: .; v_gene: TRBV7-2; CDR3nt: TGTGCCAGCAGCTTAGTCGTTGAGGCAGATACGCAGTATTTT; CDR3aa: CASSLVVEADTQYF
j_gene: TRBJ2-7; abundance: .; d_gene: TRBD2; v_gene: TRBV5-1; CDR3nt: TGCGCCAGCAGCTTGTACCATTCTAGCGGGAGCCAGAACGAGCAGTACTTC; CDR3aa: CASSLYHSSGSQNEQYF
j_gene: TRBJ1-1; abundance: .; d_gene: .; v_gene: TRBV4-2; CDR3nt: TGTGCCAGCAGCCAAGATCAGGGAACTGAAGCTTTCTTT; CDR3aa: CASSQDQGTEAFF
j_gene: TRBJ2-7; abundance: .; d_gene: .; v_gene: TRBV12-3/TRBV12-4; CDR3nt: TGTGCCAGCAGTTTGGAGCCCCCCTACGAGCAGTACTTC; CDR3aa: CASSLEPPYEQYF
j_gene: TRBJ2-1; abundance: .; d_gene: .; v_gene: TRBV7-9; CDR3nt: TGTGCCAGCAGCAACCTCAGGTTCTACAATGAGCAGTTCTTC; CDR3aa: CASSNLRFYNEQFF
j_gene: TRBJ1-2; abundance: .; d_gene: .; v_gene: TRBV5-4; CDR3nt: TGTGCCAGCAGTTGGACAGACTTCTATGGCTACACCTTC; CDR3aa: CASSWTDFYGYTF
j_gene: TRBJ2-7; abundance: few; d_gene: .; v_gene: TRBV7-2; CDR3nt: TGTGCCAGCAGCTTCTCGGGCGAGCAGTACTTC; CDR3aa: CASSFSGEQYF
j_gene: TRBJ1-1; abundance: few; d_gene: .; v_gene: TRBV7-2; CDR3nt: TGTGCCAGCAGCTCCTGGACAGTCATGAACACTGAAGCTTTCTTT; CDR3aa: CASSSWTVMNTEAFF
j_gene: TRBJ1-3; abundance: .; d_gene: .; v_gene: TRBV15; CDR3nt: TGTGCCACCAGCAGAGATAGGGCAGGGACTGGAAACACCATATATTTT; CDR3aa: CATSRDRAGTGNTIYF
j_gene: TRBJ2-2; abundance: .; d_gene: TRBD1; v_gene: TRBV6-4; CDR3nt: TGTGCCAGCAGGACACAGGGGGCGAACACCGGGGAGCTGTTTTTT; CDR3aa: CASRTQGANTGELFF
j_gene: TRBJ1-1; abundance: few; d_gene: TRBD1; v_gene: TRBV18; CDR3nt: TGTGCCAGCTCAGGACAGGGGGCTGACACTGAAGCTTTCTTT; CDR3aa: CASSGQGADTEAFF
j_gene: TRBJ2-7; abundance: .; d_gene: .; v_gene: TRBV7-8; CDR3nt: TGTGCCAGCAGCTCTGGTAGGGGTTGGTACGAGCAGTACTTC; CDR3aa: CASSSGRGWYEQYF
j_gene: TRBJ2-4; abundance: once; d_gene: TRBD1; v_gene: TRBV6-5; CDR3nt: TGTGCCAGCAGCGCCGGGACAGGAGGAAACATTCAGTACTTC; CDR3aa: CASSAGTGGNIQYF
j_gene: TRBJ2-1; abundance: once; d_gene: TRBD2; v_gene: TRBV4-3; CDR3nt: TGCGCCAGCAGCCAAGGGACTAGCGGGAGATATGAGCAGTTCTTC; CDR3aa: CASSQGTSGRYEQFF
j_gene: TRBJ2-7; abundance: .; d_gene: .; v_gene: TRBV19; CDR3nt: TGTGCCAGTAGTTCGGAGATCAGGGGTTACGAGCAGTACTTC; CDR3aa: CASSSEIRGYEQYF
j_gene: TRBJ1-2; abundance: few; d_gene: TRBD1; v_gene: TRBV10-1; CDR3nt: TGCGCCAGCATCGACAGGGGCTTTAACTATGGCTACACCTTC; CDR3aa: CASIDRGFNYGYTF
j_gene: TRBJ2-5; abundance: .; d_gene: TRBD1; v_gene: TRBV25-1; CDR3nt: TGTGCCAGCAGTGTCGACAGGGTGTCGGAGACCCAGTACTTC; CDR3aa: CASSVDRVSETQYF
j_gene: TRBJ2-2; abundance: .; d_gene: .; v_gene: TRBV5-4; CDR3nt: TGTGCCAGCAGCTTGGGACAGTACACCGGGGAGCTGTTTTTT; CDR3aa: CASSLGQYTGELFF
j_gene: TRBJ1-4; abundance: .; d_gene: .; v_gene: TRBV28; CDR3nt: TGTGCCAGCAGCCCTTCGTCGGGGGTAACTAATGAAAAACTGTTTTTT; CDR3aa: CASSPSSGVTNEKLFF
j_gene: TRBJ2-7; abundance: .; d_gene: .; v_gene: TRBV14; CDR3nt: TGTGCCAGCAGCCAAGCTACCGTCTACGAGCAGTACTTC; CDR3aa: CASSQATVYEQYF
j_gene: TRBJ2-6; abundance: .; d_gene: .; v_gene: TRBV7-3; CDR3nt: TGTGCCAGCAGCTTAACGGGGGCAACTGGGGCCAACGTCCTGACTTTC; CDR3aa: CASSLTGATGANVLTF
j_gene: TRBJ2-5; abundance: .; d_gene: .; v_gene: TRBV29-1; CDR3nt: TGCAGCGCCGCTACGGGGTTCCAAGAGACCCAGTACTTC; CDR3aa: CSAATGFQETQYF
j_gene: TRBJ2-2; abundance: .; d_gene: .; v_gene: TRBV9; CDR3nt: TGTGCCAGCAGCGTAGTTTCGGGAGTCGGAACCGGGGAGCTGTTTTTT; CDR3aa: CASSVVSGVGTGELFF
j_gene: TRBJ2-1; abundance: .; d_gene: .; v_gene: TRBV18; CDR3nt: TGTGCCAGCTCACTCGTTCACAGAGGAGAGGGGTTCTTC; CDR3aa: CASSLVHRGEGFF